This T cell receptor (beta chain) came from a study of identifying expanded T cells in peripheral blood (dated by TCRdb to about 2019). At the level of the whole study: Four technical replicates, made by sequencing separate aliquots from the same pool of genomic DNA, were compared pairwise.

Including the terminal cysteine and phenylalanine, the CDR3 comprises 15 residues. The sequence is cut down to CDR3 DNA, 45 bases in frame from base 1. The germline V gene (reference sequence) sets CDR1 to LNHDA and CDR2 to SQIVND. The V and J ends are trimmed by 3 bases and 0 bases, leaving 6 bases between them. Worth noting for this clone: Its binding antigen is unknown. It has no much larger one-base neighbor in the sample; base qualities were not kept.

No immune events such as infections were documented for the healthy donors during the collection period. Healthy-donor blood repertoires served as a training cohort to calibrate time-dependent variance in a beta-binomial model of T-cell clone differential abundance. The training cohort comprised approximately 10 healthy donors, 3 female and 7 male. Donor ages ranged from about 29 to 70 years, with an average of around 45 years. Whole blood, obtained from a commercial supplier, was collected from each healthy donor at three time points spaced approximately two weeks apart. For immunosequencing, genomic DNA was extracted from whole blood that had not been sorted. Study-wide findings and limitations: It was expected by the authors that biological variance in healthy repertoires might increase further over much longer intervals, such as months to years. Between technical replicates the binomial model flagged roughly 1.1 differentially abundant clones, whereas over around two weeks the binomial model flagged about 15 and over four weeks 19 to 20. For all healthy donors, the variance in clone template counts between roughly 2-week samples rose significantly as total template count increased. Across all healthy-donor time intervals, the beta-binomial model significantly lowered both the number of clones called differentially abundant and the false-positive rate.

The immunoSEQ Assay, which uses bias-controlled multiplex PCR amplification of genomic DNA, was used to profile TCRbeta CDR3 regions. In the source study's methods: The absolute abundance of each unique TCRbeta CDR3 region was quantified after sequences were collapsed and filtered. Differential abundance was assessed using a binomial (Fisher-equivalent) model and a beta-binomial model in which time-dependent variance fitted from healthy donors was added. Clones with fewer than 5 combined templates were removed, and differential abundance was called for clones with a Benjamini-Hochberg FDR below 0.01. Beta-binomial variance was modeled as a function of total template count across the two samples using the form v = (b*log(k)+a)^2. TCRdb took over this immuneACCESS table, retaining in-frame rearrangements with V and J assigned. Such tables are incomplete; in checked studies, under half of the missing clones stem from an unresolved V gene, and the remainder is unexplained. For V, J and clone size, that table is used; D and trimming come from the DNA. This sample comprises about 94,000 clones, approximately 91% of them detected only once. The leading ten clones occupy around 6% of the sample.

The TCR was taken from a person aged 18 to 70 in good health. This chain joins TRBV19 to TRBJ2-6, and TRBD1 may be the D gene, going by 5 matching bases. Material for sequencing was blood. The sequenced DNA: TGTGCCAGTAGTATGGGGCACTCTGGGGCCAACGTCCTGACTTTC. This yields the protein CASSMGHSGANVLTF.